This is a list of T cell receptor beta chains from one sample in a study of CD8 T cells in Susac syndrome. TCRdb re-analysed the immunoSEQ multiplex PCR reads in MiXCR, keeping a single row per CDR3 protein. The data show under 350,000 distinct CDR3 sequences, about 91% seen once. The sequencing sample was made of CD4+ T cells from PBMCs. Every receptor here comes from a human donor with multiple sclerosis. CDR3s include the opening cysteine and the closing phenylalanine or tryptophan. A D gene is named only where the DNA matches it firmly. Only part of the rows carry a size: once, few, many, or a class if the clone is expanded.

d_gene	v_gene	j_gene	abundance	CDR3nt	CDR3aa
-	TRBV20-1	TRBJ1-2	-	TGCAGTGCTGCCATGAATCCCGGTCGGGGACTCTATGGCTACACCTTC	CSAAMNPGRGLYGYTF
-	TRBV7-2	TRBJ1-2	-	TGTGCCAGCAGCTTACTCAGGGGCTTTGGCTACACCTTC	CASSLLRGFGYTF
-	TRBV12-3/TRBV12-4	TRBJ2-3	-	TGTGCCAGCAGCCCTCCGGGTTCAGATACGCAGTATTTT	CASSPPGSDTQYF
-	TRBV7-3	TRBJ2-1	-	TGTGCCAGCAGCTCAAAAGCACTAGGTACGAGTGAGCAGTTCTTC	CASSSKALGTSEQFF
-	TRBV6-6	TRBJ1-2	once	TGTGCCACCCAGGACCCCAACTATGGCTACACCTTC	CATQDPNYGYTF
-	TRBV7-2	TRBJ1-1	-	TGTGCCAGCAGCTATGGGGGGTTTAACACTGAAGCTTTCTTT	CASSYGGFNTEAFF
-	TRBV10-3	TRBJ1-5	-	TGTGCCATCAGTGACAGGGGTAAGCCCCAGCATTTT	CAISDRGKPQHF
TRBD1	TRBV5-1	TRBJ2-5	-	TGCGCCAGCAGCCCCAGACAGGGTGATATGGAGACCCAGTACTTC	CASSPRQGDMETQYF
-	TRBV5-4	TRBJ1-3	-	TGTGCCAGCAGCCTGAATAACCTAGGAAACACCATATATTTT	CASSLNNLGNTIYF
TRBD2	TRBV12-3/TRBV12-4	TRBJ2-3	-	TGTGCCAGCAGCCGGGGACTAGCGGAACCTAGCACAGATACGCAGTATTTT	CASSRGLAEPSTDTQYF
TRBD1	TRBV2	TRBJ1-4	once	TGTGCCAGCAGTGAAGGGGACAGGGGGAATGAAAAACTGTTTTTT	CASSEGDRGNEKLFF
TRBD1	TRBV20-1	TRBJ1-5	-	TGCAGTGCTAGGCAGGGGGCGATTAAAAGGAATCAGCCCCAGCATTTT	CSARQGAIKRNQPQHF
-	TRBV29-1	TRBJ2-5	-	TGCAGCGCCGCGGACAGCCAAGAGACCCAGTACTTC	CSAADSQETQYF
-	TRBV5-4	TRBJ2-1	-	TGTGCCAGCAGCTTTTTTGTGGGGAACAATGAGCAGTTCTTC	CASSFFVGNNEQFF
-	TRBV30	TRBJ1-2	-	TGTGCCTGGAGTGTACTGTCGAGGTATGGCTACACCTTC	CAWSVLSRYGYTF
TRBD1	TRBV4-3	TRBJ1-4	-	TGCGCCAGCAGCCCCGGGACAGTTGGAGGCGAAAAACTGTTTTTT	CASSPGTVGGEKLFF